This record concerns one T cell receptor (beta chain) sequence. In the authors' workflow: Nucleated cell counts were estimated from reference gene primer amplification. Generated by immunoSEQ multiplex PCR, the TCRdb table keeps only in-frame clones and is missing some. The V and J calls and clone size were taken over from that table, and D and trimming were inferred from the DNA. The data hold 20,000 or so clones, with approximately 86% observed a single time. These data are taken from a study of blood T cell repertoires in COVID-19. Study-wide context: Samples came from the United States, Italy and Spain, spanning acute and convalescent COVID-19. Nucleic acid was either cDNA or gDNA, and it came from T cells, B-cell-depleted T cells, or PBMCs.

The TCR comes from a human donor with acute or convalescent COVID-19. The donor label of this sample is uncertain. Sequences were obtained from peripheral blood.

The CDR3, as DNA: TGTGCCAGCAGTCCGGGGTATGAAAAACTGTTTTTT. It translates to CASSPGYEKLFF. The rearrangement uses TRBV2 and TRBJ1-4; D gene unclear. The germline V and J ends were trimmed by 5 bases and 6 bases, with 7 bases remaining between them. The CDR3 extends over 12 amino acids. Germline V CDR1 and CDR2: SNHLY, FYNNEI. Combining the CDR3 with reference TRBV2 and TRBJ1-4 gives the whole variable domain EPEVTQTPSHQVTQMGQEVILRCVPISNHLYFYWYRQILGQKVEFLVSFYNNEISEKSEIFDDQFSVERPDGSNFTLKIRSTKLEDSAMYFCASSPGYEKLFFGSGTQLSVL.